What follows is one T cell receptor beta chain and its context. The target antigen is unknown. This cohort consisted of healthy bone marrow donors. The sample belongs to a study of cytomegalovirus exposure and HLA in healthy donors. Points from the study as a whole: Available immune exposure information covered CMV serostatus only. Most of the CMV-associated TCR beta chains (in a later analysis) appeared to be HLA-restricted. It was likely that a cluster of highly shared sequence variants was a sequencing artifact.

This PCR relied on a set of 60 Vbeta primers and 13 Jbeta primers. TCRdb's copy holds only in-frame clones and misses some; the assay was immunoSEQ multiplex PCR. Of 150,000 to 200,000 clones in the sample, over 70% are singletons; the top ten hold approximately 2%. Germline lookup yields CDR1 SGHDN and CDR2 FVKESK. V was clipped by 0 bases and J by 0 bases, with 21 bases between them. The CDR3 has 20 residues. The V call is TRBV14, the J call TRBJ1-3; a weak D match, TRBD1 (6 bases). The source is a woman aged 18 to 35 in good health and CMV-seropositive. Sequenced sample: PBMCs. Written as DNA, the CDR3 is TGTGCCAGCAGCCAAGATCGGAGCAGGGGCGGTTCATTCTCTGGAAACACCATATATTTT. This codes for CASSQDRSRGGSFSGNTIYF.